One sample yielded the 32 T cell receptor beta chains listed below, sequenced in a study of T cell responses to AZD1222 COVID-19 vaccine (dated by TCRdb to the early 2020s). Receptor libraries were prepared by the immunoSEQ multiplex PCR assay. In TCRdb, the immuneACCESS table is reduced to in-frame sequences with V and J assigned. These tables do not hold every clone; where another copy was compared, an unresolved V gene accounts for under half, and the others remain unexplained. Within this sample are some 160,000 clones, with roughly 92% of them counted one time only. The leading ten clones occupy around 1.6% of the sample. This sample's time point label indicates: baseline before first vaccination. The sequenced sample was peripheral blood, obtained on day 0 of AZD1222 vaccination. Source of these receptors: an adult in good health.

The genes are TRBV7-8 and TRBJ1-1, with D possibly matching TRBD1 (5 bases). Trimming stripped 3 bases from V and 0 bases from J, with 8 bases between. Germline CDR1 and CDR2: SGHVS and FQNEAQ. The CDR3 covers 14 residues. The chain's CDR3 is CASSLAGVNTEAFF. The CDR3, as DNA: TGTGCCAGCAGCTTGGCGGGGGTGAACACTGAAGCTTTCTTT.

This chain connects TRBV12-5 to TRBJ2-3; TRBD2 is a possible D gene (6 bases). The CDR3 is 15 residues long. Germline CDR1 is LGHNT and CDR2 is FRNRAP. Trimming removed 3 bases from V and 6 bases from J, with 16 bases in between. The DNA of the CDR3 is TGTGCTAGTGGTTTAGTAGGAGGGACGGCGGATACGCAGTATTTT. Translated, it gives CASGLVGGTADTQYF.

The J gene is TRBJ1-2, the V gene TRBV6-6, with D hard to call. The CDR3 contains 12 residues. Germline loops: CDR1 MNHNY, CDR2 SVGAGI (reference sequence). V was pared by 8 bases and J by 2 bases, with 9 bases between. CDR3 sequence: CASSSPNYGYTF. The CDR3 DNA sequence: TGTGCCAGCTCATCACCCAACTATGGCTACACCTTC.

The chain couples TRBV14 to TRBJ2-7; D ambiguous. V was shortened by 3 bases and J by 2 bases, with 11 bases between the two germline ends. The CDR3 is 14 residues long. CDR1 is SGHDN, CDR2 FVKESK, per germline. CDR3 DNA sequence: TGTGCCAGCAGCCAGGACCTTAATCCCTACGAGCAGTACTTC. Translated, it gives CASSQDLNPYEQYF. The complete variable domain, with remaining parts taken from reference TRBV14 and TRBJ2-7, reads EAGVTQFPSHSVIEKGQTVTLRCDPISGHDNLYWYRRVMGKEIKFLLHFVKESKQDESGMPNNRFLAERTGGTYSTLKVQPAELEDSGVYFCASSQDLNPYEQYFGPGTRLTVT.

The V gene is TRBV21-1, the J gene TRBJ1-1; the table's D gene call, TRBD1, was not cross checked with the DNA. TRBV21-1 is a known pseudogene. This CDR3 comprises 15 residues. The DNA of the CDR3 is TGTGCCAGCAGCTTTAGGGACAGGGGCGACACTGAAGCTTTCTTT. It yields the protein CASSFRDRGDTEAFF.

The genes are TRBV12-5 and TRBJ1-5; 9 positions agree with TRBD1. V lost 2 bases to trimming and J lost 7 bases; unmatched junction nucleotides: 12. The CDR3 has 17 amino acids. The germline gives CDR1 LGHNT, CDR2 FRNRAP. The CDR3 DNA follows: TGTGCTAGTGGTTTGCCCTCCCGACAGGGGGTCGGACAGCCCCAGCATTTT. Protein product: CASGLPSRQGVGQPQHF.

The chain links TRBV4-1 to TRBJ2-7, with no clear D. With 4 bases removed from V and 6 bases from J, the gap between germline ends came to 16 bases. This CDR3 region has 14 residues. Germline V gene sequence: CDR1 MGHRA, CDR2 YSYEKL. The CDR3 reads CASSLDVGVREQYF. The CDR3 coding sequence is TGCGCCAGCAGCCTTGACGTTGGGGTGCGCGAGCAGTACTTC.

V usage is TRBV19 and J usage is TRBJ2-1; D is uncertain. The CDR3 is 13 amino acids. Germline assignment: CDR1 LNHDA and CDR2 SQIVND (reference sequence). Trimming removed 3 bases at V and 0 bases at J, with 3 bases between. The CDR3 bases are TGTGCCAGTAGTATTCCCTCCTACAATGAGCAGTTCTTC. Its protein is CASSIPSYNEQFF.

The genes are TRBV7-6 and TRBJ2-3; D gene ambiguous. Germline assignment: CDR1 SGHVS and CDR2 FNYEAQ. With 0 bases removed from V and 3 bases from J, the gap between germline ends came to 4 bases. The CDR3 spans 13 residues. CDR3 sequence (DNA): TGTGCCAGCAGCTTAGCCGAAACAGATACGCAGTATTTT. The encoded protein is CASSLAETDTQYF.

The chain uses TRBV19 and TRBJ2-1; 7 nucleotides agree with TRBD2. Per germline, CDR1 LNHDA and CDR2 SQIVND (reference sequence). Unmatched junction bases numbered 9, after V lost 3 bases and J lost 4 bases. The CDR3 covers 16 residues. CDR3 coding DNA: TGTGCCAGTAGTATGGGAGGGGCCCCCACTTACAATGAGCAGTTCTTC. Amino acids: CASSMGGAPTYNEQFF.

The CDR3 bases are TGTGCCAGCAGCTTAGTGGTCACAGATACGCAGTATTTT. This gives the protein CASSLVVTDTQYF. The chain recombines TRBV7-9 with TRBJ2-3; D remains unclear. V lost 1 base to trimming and J lost 2 bases, with 4 bases between them. CDR3 size: 13 residues. Per the germline V gene, CDR1 is SEHNR and CDR2 is FQNEAQ (reference sequence).

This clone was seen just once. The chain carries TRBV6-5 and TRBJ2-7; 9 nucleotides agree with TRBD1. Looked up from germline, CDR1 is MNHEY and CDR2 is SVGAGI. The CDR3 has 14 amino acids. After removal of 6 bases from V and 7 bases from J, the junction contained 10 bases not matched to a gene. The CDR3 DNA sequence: TGTGCCAGCAGGACAGGGGGAGGGTTTGGGGAGCAGTACTTC. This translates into CASRTGGGFGEQYF.

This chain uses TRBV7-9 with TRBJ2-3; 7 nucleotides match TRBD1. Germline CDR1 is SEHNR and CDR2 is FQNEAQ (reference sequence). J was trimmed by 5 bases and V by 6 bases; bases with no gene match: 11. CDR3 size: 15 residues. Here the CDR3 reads CASRSKTGSGDTQYF. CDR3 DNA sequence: TGTGCCAGCAGATCGAAGACAGGGTCGGGAGATACGCAGTATTTT. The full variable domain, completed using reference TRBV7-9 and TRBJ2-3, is DTGVSQNPRHKITKRGQNVTFRCDPISEHNRLYWYRQTLGQGPEFLTYFQNEAQLEKSRLLSDRFSAERPKGSFSTLEIQRTEQGDSAMYLCASRSKTGSGDTQYFGPGTRLTVL.

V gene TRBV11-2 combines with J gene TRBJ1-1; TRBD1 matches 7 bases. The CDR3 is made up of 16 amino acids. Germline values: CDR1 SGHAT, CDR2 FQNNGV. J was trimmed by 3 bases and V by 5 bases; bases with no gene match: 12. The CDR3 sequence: CASSLSLGQQYTEAFF. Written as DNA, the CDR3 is TGTGCCAGCAGCCTTTCTTTGGGACAGCAATACACTGAAGCTTTCTTT.

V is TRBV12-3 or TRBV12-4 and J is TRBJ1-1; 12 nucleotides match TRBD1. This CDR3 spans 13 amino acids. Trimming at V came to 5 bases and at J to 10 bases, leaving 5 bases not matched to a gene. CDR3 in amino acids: CASSPGQGAGAFF. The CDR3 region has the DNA TGTGCCAGCAGTCCGGGACAGGGGGCCGGAGCTTTCTTT.

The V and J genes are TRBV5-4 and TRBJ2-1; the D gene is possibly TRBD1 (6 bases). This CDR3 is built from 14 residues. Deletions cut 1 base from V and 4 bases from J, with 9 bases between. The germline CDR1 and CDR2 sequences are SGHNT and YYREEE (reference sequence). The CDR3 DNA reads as TGTGCCAGCAGCTTGACGGGACATTACAATGAGCAGTTCTTC. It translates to CASSLTGHYNEQFF.

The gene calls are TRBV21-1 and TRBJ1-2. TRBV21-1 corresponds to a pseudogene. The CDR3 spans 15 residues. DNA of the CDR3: TGTGCCAGCAGCCTCCGCAAAAGGGCGGACTATGGCTACACCTTC. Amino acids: CASSLRKRADYGYTF.

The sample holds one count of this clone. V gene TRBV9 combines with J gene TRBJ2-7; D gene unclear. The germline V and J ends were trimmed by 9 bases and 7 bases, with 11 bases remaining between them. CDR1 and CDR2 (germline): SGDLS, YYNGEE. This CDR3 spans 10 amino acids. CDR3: CATSGGEQYF. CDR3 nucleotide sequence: TGTGCCACCTCAGGTGGTGAGCAGTACTTC. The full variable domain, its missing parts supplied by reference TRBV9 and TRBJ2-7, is DSGVTQTPKHLITATGQRVTLRCSPRSGDLSVYWYQQSLDQGLQFLIQYYNGEERAKGNILERFSAQQFPDLHSELNLSSLELGDSALYFCATSGGEQYFGPGTRLTVT.

The DNA for the CDR3 is TGTGCCAGCACTATGGATAATGAGCAGTTCTTC. Its protein is CASTMDNEQFF. The chain joins TRBV2 to TRBJ2-1; D call uncertain. This CDR3 has 11 residues. The V and J ends lost 7 bases and 7 bases respectively, with 8 bases between them. In germline, CDR1 is SNHLY, CDR2 FYNNEI. Complete variable domain (other parts from reference TRBV2 and TRBJ2-1): EPEVTQTPSHQVTQMGQEVILRCVPISNHLYFYWYRQILGQKVEFLVSFYNNEISEKSEIFDDQFSVERPDGSNFTLKIRSTKLEDSAMYFCASTMDNEQFFGPGTRLTVL.

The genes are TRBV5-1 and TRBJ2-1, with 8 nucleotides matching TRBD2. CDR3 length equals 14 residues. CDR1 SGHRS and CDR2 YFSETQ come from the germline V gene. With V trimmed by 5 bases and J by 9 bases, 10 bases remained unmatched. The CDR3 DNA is TGCGCCAGCAGTGGGAGAGCTAGCGGGTCTGAGCAGTTCTTC. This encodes CASSGRASGSEQFF.

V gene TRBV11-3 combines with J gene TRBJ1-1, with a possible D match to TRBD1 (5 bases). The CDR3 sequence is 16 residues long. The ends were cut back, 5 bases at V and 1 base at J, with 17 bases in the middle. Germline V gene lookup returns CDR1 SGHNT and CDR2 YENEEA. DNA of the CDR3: TGTGCCAGCAGCCTTGGGCAGGGAAGTAAGAACACTGAAGCTTTCTTT. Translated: CASSLGQGSKNTEAFF. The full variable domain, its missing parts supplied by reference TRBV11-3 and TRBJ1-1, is EAGVVQSPRYKIIEKKQPVAFWCNPISGHNTLYWYLQNLGQGPELLIRYENEEAVDDSQLPKDRFSAERLKGVDSTLKIQPAELGDSAVYLCASSLGQGSKNTEAFFGQGTRLTVV.

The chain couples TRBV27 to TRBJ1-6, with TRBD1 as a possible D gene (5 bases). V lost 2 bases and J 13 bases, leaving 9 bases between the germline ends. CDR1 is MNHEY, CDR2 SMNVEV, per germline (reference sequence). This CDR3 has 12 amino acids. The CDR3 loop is CASSLNGGPLHF. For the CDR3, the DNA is TGTGCCAGCAGTTTAAATGGGGGTCCCCTCCACTTT.

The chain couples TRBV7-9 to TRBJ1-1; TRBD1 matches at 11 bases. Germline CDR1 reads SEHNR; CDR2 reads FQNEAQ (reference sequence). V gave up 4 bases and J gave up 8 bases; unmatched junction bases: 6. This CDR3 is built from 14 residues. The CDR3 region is CASSYLGTGGEAFF. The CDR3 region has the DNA TGTGCCAGCAGCTACCTAGGGACAGGGGGGGAAGCTTTCTTT.

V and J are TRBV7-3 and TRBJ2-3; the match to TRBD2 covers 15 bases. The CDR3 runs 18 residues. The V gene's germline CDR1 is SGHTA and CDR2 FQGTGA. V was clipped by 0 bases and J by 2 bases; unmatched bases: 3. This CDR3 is CASSLTGLAGGYTDTQYF. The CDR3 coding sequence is TGTGCCAGCAGCTTAACGGGACTAGCGGGAGGATACACAGATACGCAGTATTTT.

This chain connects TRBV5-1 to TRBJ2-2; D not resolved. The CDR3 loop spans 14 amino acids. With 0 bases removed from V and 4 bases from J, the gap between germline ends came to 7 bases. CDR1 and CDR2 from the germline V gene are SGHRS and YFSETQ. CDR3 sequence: CASSLASVTGELFF. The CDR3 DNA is TGCGCCAGCAGCTTGGCGAGCGTCACCGGGGAGCTGTTTTTT.

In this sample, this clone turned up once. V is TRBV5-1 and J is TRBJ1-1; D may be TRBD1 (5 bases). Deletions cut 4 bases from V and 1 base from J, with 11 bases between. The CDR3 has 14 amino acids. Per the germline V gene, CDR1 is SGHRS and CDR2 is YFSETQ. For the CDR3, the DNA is TGCGCCAGCAGCCCTCAGGGAGAGAACACTGAAGCTTTCTTT. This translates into CASSPQGENTEAFF.

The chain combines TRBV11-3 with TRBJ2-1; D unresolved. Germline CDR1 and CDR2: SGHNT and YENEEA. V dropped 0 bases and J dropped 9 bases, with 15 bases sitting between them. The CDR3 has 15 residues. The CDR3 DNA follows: TGTGCCAGCAGCTTAGATTTAGGCGTCCTGACTGAGCAGTTCTTC. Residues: CASSLDLGVLTEQFF.

The CDR3, as DNA: TGCGCCAGCAGCCAAGAGATCCGGGACCCTCAGAACACTGAAGCTTTCTTT. It codes for CASSQEIRDPQNTEAFF. The gene calls are TRBV4-1 and TRBJ1-1; D might be TRBD1 (5 bases). The CDR3 runs 17 residues. V was cut by 0 bases and J by 1 base, with 15 bases left in between. Germline CDR1 is MGHRA and CDR2 is YSYEKL.

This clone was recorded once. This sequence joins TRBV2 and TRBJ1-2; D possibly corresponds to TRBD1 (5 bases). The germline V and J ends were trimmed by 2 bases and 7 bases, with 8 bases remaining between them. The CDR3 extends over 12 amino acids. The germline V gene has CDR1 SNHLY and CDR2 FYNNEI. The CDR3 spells CASSEQGLGYTF. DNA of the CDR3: TGTGCCAGCAGTGAACAGGGTCTTGGCTACACCTTC.

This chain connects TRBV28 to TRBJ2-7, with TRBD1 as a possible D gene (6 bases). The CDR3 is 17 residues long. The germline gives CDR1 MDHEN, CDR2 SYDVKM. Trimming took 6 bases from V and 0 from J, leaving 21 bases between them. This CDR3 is CASRLESGTSRSYEQYF. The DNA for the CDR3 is TGTGCCAGCAGACTCGAGTCCGGGACATCCCGCTCCTACGAGCAGTACTTC.

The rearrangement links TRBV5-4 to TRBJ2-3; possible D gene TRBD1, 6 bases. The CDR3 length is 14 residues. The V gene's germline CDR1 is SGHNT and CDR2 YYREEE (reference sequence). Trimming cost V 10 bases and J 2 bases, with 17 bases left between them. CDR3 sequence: CAGSVGTYTDTQYF. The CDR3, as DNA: TGTGCCGGGTCCGTGGGGACATACACAGATACGCAGTATTTT.

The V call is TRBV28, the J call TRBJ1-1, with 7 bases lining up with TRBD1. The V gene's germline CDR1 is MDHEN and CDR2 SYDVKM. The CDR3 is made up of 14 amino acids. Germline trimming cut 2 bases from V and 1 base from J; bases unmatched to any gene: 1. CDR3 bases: TGTGCCAGCAGTTTAACAGGGGAGAACACTGAAGCTTTCTTT. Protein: CASSLTGENTEAFF.